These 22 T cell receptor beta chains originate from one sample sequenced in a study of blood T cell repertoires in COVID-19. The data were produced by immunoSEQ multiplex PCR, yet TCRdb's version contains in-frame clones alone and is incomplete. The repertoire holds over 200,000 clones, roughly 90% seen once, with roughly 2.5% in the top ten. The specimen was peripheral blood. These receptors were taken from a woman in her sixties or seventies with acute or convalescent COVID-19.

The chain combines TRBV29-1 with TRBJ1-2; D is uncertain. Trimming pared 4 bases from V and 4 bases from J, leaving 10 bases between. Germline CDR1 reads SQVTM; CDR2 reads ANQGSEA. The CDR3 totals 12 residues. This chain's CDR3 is CSVAARSYGYTF. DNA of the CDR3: TGCAGCGTTGCCGCCAGATCCTATGGCTACACCTTC.

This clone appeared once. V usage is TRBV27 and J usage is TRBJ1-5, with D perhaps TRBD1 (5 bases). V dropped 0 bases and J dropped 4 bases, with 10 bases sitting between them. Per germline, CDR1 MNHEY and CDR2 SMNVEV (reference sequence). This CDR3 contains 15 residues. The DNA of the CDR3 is TGTGCCAGCAGTTTATCGAGCAGGGCAAATCAGCCCCAGCATTTT. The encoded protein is CASSLSSRANQPQHF.

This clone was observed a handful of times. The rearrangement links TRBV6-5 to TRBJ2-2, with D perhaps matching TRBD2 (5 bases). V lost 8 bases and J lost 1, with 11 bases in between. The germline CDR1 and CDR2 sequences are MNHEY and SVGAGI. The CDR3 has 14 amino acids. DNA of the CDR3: TGTGCCAGCGGAAAACGGGGGAACACCGGGGAGCTGTTTTTT. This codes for CASGKRGNTGELFF.

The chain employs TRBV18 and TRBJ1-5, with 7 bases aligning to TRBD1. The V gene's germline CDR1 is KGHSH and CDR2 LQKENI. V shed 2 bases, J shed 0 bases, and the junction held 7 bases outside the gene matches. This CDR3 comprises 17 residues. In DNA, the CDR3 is TGTGCCAGCTCACCAGGGGCAGGGGGATATAGCAATCAGCCCCAGCATTTT. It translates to CASSPGAGGYSNQPQHF.

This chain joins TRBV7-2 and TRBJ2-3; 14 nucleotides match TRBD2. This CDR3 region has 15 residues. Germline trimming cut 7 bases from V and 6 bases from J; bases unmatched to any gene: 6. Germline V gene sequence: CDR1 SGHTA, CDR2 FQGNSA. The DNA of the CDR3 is TGTGCCAGCAAGACTAGCGGGAGGGCCACCGATACGCAGTATTTT. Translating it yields CASKTSGRATDTQYF.

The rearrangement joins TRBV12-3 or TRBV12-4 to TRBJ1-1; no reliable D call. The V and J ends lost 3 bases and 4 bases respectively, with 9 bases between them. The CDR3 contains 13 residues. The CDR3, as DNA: TGTGCCAGCAGTTTCAAGAGATCCACTGAAGCTTTCTTT. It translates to CASSFKRSTEAFF.

DNA of the CDR3: TGTGCCAGCACACAGGGACGTGGCTACACCTTC. The encoded protein is CASTQGRGYTF. The chain links TRBV28 to TRBJ1-2, with D tentatively TRBD1 (6 bases). Germline values: CDR1 MDHEN, CDR2 SYDVKM. The CDR3 is 11 amino acids. The germline V and J ends were trimmed by 7 bases and 7 bases, with 10 bases remaining between them.

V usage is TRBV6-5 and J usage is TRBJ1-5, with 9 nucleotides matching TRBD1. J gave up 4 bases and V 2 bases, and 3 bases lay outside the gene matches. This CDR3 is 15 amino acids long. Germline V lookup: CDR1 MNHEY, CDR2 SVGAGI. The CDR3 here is CASSYGGTGNQPQHF. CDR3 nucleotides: TGTGCCAGCAGTTACGGGGGGACAGGGAATCAGCCCCAGCATTTT.

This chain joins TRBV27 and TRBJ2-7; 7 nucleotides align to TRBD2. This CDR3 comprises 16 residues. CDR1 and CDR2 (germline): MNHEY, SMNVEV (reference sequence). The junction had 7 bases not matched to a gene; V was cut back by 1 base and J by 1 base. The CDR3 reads CASSLWASGESYEQYF. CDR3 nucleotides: TGTGCCAGCAGTTTATGGGCTAGCGGCGAATCCTACGAGCAGTACTTC.

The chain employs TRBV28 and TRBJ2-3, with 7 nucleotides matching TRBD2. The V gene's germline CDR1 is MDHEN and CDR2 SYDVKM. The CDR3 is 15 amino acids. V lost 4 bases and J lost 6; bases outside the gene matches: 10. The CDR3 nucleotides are TGTGCCAGCAGTTCCCCGGGGACTACTGGGGATACGCAGTATTTT. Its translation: CASSSPGTTGDTQYF.

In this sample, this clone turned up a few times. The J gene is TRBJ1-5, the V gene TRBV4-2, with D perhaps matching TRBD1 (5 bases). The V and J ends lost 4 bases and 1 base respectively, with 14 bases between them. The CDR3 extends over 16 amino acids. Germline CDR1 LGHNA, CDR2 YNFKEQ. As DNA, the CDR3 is TGTGCCAGCAGCCCCCTCGGGGGGGTGAGCAATCAGCCCCAGCATTTT. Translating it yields CASSPLGGVSNQPQHF.

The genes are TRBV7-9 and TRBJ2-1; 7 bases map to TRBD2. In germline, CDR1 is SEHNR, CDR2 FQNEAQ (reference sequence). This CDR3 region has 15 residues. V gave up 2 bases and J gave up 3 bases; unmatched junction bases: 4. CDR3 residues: CASSLRRESYNEQFF. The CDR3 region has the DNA TGTGCCAGCAGCTTAAGGCGGGAGAGCTACAATGAGCAGTTCTTC.

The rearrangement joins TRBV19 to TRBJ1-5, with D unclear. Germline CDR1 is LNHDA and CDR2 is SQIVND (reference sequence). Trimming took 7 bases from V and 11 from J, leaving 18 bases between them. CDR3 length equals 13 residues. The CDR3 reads CASTTRDFSAQHF. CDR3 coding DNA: TGTGCCAGTACCACTCGGGATTTTTCCGCCCAGCATTTT.

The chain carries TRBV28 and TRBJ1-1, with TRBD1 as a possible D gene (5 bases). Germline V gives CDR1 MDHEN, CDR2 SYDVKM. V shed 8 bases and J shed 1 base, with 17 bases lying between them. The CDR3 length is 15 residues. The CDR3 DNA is TGTGCCAGCTTTCCTGCGGGACTTCAGAACACTGAAGCTTTCTTT. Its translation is CASFPAGLQNTEAFF. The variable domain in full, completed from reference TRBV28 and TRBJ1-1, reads DVKVTQSSRYLVKRTGEKVFLECVQDMDHENMFWYRQDPGLGLRLIYFSYDVKMKEKGDIPEGYSVSREKKERFSLILESASTNQTSMYLCASFPAGLQNTEAFFGQGTRLTVV.

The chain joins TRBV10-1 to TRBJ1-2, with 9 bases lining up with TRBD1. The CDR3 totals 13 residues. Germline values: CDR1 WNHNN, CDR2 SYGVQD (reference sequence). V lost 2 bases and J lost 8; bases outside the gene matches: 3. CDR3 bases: TGCGCCAGCAGTGAGAGGACAGGGGACGGCTACACCTTC. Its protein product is CASSERTGDGYTF.

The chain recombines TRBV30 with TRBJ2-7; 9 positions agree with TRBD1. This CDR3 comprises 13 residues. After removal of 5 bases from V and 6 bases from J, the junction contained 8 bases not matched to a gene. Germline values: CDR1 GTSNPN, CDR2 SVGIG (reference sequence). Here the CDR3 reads CAWHRDRAGEQYF. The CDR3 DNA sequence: TGTGCCTGGCACCGGGACAGGGCGGGCGAGCAGTACTTC.

CDR3 DNA: TGTGCCAGCAGTTACTCGACTAGCGGGAGGGATTCCGGGGAGCTGTTTTTT. This encodes CASSYSTSGRDSGELFF. The chain has TRBV6-2 or TRBV6-3 and TRBJ2-2; 14 bases are a match to TRBD2. Germline CDR1 and CDR2: MNHEY and SVGEGT. The CDR3 is 17 amino acids. The trim removed 0 bases at V and 6 bases at J, leaving 3 bases unmatched.

The CDR3 DNA reads TGTGCCAGCAACCGAGACAGGGCGTACGAGCAGTACTTC. Encoded protein: CASNRDRAYEQYF. The V call is TRBV2, the J call TRBJ2-7, with 7 bases aligning to TRBD1. The CDR3 covers 13 residues. J was trimmed by 4 bases and V by 7 bases; bases with no gene match: 7. The germline V gene has CDR1 SNHLY and CDR2 FYNNEI.

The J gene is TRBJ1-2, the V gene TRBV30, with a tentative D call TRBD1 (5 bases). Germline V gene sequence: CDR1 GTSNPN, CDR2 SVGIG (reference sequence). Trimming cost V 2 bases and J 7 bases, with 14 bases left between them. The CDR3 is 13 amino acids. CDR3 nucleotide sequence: TGTGCCTGGAGTCAAACCCAGGGTTCTGGCTACACCTTC. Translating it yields CAWSQTQGSGYTF.

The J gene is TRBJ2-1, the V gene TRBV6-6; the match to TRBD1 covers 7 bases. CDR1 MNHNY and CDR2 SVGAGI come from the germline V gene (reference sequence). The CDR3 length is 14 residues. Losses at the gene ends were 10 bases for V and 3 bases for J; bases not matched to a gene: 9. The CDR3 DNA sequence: TGTGCCACCACACCGGACAGGATCTACAATGAGCAGTTCTTC. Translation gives CATTPDRIYNEQFF.

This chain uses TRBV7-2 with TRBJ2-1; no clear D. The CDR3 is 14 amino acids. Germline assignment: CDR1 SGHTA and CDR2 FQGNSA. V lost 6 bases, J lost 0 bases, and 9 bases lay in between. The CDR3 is CASSSPGSYNEQFF. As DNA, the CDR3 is TGTGCCAGCAGTAGTCCGGGCTCCTACAATGAGCAGTTCTTC. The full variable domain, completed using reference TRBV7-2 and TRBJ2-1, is GAGVSQSPSNKVTEKGKDVELRCDPISGHTALYWYRQSLGQGLEFLIYFQGNSAPDKSGLPSDRFSAERTGGSVSTLTIQRTQQEDSAVYLCASSSPGSYNEQFFGPGTRLTVL.

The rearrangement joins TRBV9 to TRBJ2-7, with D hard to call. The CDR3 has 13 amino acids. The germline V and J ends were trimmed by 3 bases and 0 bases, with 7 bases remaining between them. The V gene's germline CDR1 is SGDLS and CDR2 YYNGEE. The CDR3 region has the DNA TGTGCCAGCAGCGGCGCGTCCTCCTACGAGCAGTACTTC. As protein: CASSGASSYEQYF. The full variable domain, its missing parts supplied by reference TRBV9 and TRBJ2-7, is DSGVTQTPKHLITATGQRVTLRCSPRSGDLSVYWYQQSLDQGLQFLIQYYNGEERAKGNILERFSAQQFPDLHSELNLSSLELGDSALYFCASSGASSYEQYFGPGTRLTVT.